Sequencing of this TCR beta chain was carried out in a study of regulatory T cells in long-lasting Graves disease. Libraries of TCR beta came from iRepertoire HTBI primers plus Arm-PCR of CDR3 regions. One entry per CDR3 protein results from TCRdb running MiXCR on the multiplex PCR reads. This table has about 450,000 distinct CDR3 sequences, around 13% appearing once. Time point reported: newly diagnosed GD, antithyroid drugs for less than 3 months. PBMCs provided the RNA from which the TCR library was made. From germline, CDR1 is MNHEY and CDR2 SMNVEV (reference sequence). V lost 4 bases and J lost 2, with 15 bases in between. This CDR3 region has 15 residues. This clonotype was seen more than once but under ten times. This sample was also put to use in a study of T cells in Graves' hyperthyroidism and ophthalmopathy. That report adds: The HTBI set primed first-round TCR CDR3 RT-PCR.

This chain connects TRBV27 to TRBJ2-7, with a weak D call TRBD1 (6 bases). The sample in question was peripheral blood mononuclear cells (PBMCs), obtained at new diagnosis, from a patient treated with antithyroid drugs. This TCR was sampled from a woman aged 45-59 years with Graves disease. The CDR3 nucleotides read TGTGCCAGCAGTTCTGTACCGACAGGAACCTACGAGCAGTACTTC. This translates into CASSSVPTGTYEQYF.